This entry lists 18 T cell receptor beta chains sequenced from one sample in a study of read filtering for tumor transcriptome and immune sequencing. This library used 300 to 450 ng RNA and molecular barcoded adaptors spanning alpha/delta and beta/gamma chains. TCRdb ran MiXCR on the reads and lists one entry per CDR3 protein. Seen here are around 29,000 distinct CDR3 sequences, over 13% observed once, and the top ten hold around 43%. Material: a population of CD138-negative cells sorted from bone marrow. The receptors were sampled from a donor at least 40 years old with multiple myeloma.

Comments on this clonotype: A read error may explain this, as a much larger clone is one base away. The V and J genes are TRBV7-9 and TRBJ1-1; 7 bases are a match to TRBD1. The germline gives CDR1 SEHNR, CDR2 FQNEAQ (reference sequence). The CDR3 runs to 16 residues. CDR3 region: CASSQGGRGGGTKAFF. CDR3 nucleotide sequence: TGTGCCAGCAGCCAGGGGGGGAGGGGTGGTGGCACTAAAGCTTTCTTT.

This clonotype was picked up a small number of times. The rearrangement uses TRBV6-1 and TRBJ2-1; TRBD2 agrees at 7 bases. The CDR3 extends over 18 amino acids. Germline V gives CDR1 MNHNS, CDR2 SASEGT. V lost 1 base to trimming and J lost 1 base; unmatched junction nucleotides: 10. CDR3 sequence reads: CASSEVPNLAASYNEQFF. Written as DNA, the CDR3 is TGTGCCAGCAGTGAAGTCCCTAATCTAGCGGCATCCTACAATGAGCAGTTCTTC.

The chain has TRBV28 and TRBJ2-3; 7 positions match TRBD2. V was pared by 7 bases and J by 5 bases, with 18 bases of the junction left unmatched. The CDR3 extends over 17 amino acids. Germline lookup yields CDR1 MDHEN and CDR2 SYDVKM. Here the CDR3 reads CASILGGFAGAGDTQYF. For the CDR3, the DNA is TGTGCCAGCATCCTCGGGGGTTTTGCGGGAGCTGGAGATACGCAGTATTTT. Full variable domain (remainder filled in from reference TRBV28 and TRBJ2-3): DVKVTQSSRYLVKRTGEKVFLECVQDMDHENMFWYRQDPGLGLRLIYFSYDVKMKEKGDIPEGYSVSREKKERFSLILESASTNQTSMYLCASILGGFAGAGDTQYFGPGTRLTVL.

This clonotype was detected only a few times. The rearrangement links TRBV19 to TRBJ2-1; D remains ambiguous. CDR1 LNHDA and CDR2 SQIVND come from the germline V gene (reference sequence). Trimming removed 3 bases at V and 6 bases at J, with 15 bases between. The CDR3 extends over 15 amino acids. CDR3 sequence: CASSISPGVGNEQFF. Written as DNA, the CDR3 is TGTGCCAGTAGTATCTCACCAGGCGTGGGCAATGAGCAGTTCTTC.

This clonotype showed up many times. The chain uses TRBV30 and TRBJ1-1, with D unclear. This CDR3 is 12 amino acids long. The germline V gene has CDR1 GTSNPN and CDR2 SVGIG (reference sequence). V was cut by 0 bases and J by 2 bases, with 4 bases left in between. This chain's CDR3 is CAWSVLNTEAFF. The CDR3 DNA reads TGTGCCTGGAGTGTACTCAACACTGAAGCTTTCTTT.

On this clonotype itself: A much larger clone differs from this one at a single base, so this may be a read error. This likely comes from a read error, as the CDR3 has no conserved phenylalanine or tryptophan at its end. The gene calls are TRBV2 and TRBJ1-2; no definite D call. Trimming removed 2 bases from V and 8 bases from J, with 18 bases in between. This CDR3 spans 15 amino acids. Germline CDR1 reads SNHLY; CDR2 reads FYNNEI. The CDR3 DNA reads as TGTGCCAGCAGTGAAATGGACGGCTTAAACGACGGCTACACCCTC. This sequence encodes CASSEMDGLNDGYTL.

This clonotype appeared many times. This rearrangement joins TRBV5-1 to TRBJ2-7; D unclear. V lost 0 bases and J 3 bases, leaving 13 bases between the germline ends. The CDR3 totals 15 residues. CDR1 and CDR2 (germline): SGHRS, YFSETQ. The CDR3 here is CASSLVSQSGYEQYF. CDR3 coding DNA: TGCGCCAGCAGCTTGGTGTCGCAGTCGGGCTACGAGCAGTACTTC.

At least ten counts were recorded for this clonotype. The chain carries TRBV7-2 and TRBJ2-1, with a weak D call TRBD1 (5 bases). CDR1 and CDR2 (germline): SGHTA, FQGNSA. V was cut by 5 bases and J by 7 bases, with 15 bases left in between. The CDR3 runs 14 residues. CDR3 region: CASSPRLGRNEQFF. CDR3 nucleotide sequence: TGTGCCAGCAGCCCGCGGTTGGGGCGGAATGAGCAGTTCTTC.

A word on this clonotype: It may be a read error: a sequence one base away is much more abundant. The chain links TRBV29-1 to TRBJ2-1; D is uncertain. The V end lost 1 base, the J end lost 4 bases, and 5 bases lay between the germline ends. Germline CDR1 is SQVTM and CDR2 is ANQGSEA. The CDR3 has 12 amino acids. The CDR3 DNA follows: TGCAGCGTTGAAGGGTTTTACAATGAGCAGTTCTTC. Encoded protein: CSVEGFYNEQFF.

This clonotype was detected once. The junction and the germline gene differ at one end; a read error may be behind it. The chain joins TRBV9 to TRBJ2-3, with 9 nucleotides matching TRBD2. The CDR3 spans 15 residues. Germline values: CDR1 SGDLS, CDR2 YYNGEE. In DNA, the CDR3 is TGTGCCAACAGCGGGGGGACTAACCCCACAGATGCGCAGTATTTT. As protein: CANSGGTNPTDAQYF.

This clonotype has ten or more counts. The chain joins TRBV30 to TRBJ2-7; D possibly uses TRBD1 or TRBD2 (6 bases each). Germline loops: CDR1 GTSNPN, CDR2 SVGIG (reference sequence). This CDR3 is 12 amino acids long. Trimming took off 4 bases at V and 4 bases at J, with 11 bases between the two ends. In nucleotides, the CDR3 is TGTGCCTGGACCGGGGGCGGGTACGAGCAGTACTTC. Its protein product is CAWTGGGYEQYF.

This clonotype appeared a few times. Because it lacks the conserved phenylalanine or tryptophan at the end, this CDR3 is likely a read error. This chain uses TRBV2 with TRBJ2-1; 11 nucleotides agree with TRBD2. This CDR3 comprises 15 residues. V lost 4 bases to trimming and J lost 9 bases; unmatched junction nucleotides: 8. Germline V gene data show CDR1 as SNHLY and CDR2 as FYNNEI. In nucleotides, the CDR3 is TGTGCCAGCAGTGCCGGGACTAGCGGAGTTTTTGAGCAGTTCACC. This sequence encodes CASSAGTSGVFEQFT.

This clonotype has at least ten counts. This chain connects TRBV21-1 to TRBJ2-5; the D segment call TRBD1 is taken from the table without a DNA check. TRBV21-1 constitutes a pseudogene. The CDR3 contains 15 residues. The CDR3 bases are TGTGTCAGCAGCGCAGGGACGGTAGAATCAGAGACCCAGTACTTC. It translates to CVSSAGTVESETQYF.

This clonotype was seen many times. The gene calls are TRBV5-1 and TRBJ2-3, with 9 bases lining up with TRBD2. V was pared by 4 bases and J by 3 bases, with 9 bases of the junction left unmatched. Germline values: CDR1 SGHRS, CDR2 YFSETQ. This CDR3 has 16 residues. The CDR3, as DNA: TGCGCCAGCAGCATGGGTTCTAGCGGGAATACAGATACGCAGTATTTT. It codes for CASSMGSSGNTDTQYF.

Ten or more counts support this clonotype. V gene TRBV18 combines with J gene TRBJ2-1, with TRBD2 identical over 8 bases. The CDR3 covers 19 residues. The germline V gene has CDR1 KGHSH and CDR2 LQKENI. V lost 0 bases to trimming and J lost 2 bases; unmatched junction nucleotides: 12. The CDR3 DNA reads TGTGCCAGCTCACCACCGGGACTAGACCCTATTGGACCCTACAATGAGCAGTTCTTC. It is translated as CASSPPGLDPIGPYNEQFF.

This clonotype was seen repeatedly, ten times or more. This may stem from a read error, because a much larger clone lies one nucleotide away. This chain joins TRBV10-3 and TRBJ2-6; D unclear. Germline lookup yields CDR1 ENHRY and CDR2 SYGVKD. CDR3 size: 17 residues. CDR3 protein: CAIPADPRFSEANVLTF. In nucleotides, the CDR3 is TGTGCCATCCCCGCAGACCCCAGATTCTCTGAGGCCAACGTCCTGACTTTC.

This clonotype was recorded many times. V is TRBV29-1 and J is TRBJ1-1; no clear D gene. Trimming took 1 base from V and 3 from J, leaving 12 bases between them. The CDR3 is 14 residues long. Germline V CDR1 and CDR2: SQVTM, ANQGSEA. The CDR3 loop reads CSVEVPGQYTEAFF. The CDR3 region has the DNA TGCAGCGTTGAAGTTCCCGGCCAGTACACTGAAGCTTTCTTT.

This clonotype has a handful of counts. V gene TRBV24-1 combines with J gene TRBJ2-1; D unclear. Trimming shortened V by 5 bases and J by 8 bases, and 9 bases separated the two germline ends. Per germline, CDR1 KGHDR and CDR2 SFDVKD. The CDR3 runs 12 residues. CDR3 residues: CATSARKDEQFF. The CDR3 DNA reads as TGTGCCACCAGTGCCCGGAAAGATGAGCAGTTCTTC.